The source of this TCR beta chain is a study of T cells in Graves' hyperthyroidism and ophthalmopathy. Findings and caveats of the study: Blood also showed most of the thyroid clonotypes that were expanded above 0.001. A model of 13 V-J pairs discriminated ophthalmopathy from stable hyperthyroidism.

V dropped 1 base and J dropped 12 bases, with 9 bases sitting between them. The germline V gene encodes CDR1 SGHVS and CDR2 FQNEAQ. CDR3 size: 11 residues. Amplification yielded TCR beta CDR3 regions, with RNA transcripts as the source. TCR CDR3 regions were first amplified by RT-PCR with HTBI primers. TCRdb recomputed calls from the multiplex PCR reads with MiXCR, one row per CDR3 protein. The repertoire consists of 450,000 to 500,000 distinct CDR3 sequences, with approximately 22% occurring once and the leading ten covering under 55%. This clonotype was counted ten times or more. Its target is not known.

This chain connects TRBV7-8 to TRBJ2-5; the D gene is possibly TRBD1 (6 bases). The clonotype was recovered from a woman aged 70-85 years with Graves' ophthalmopathy. The sample consisted of blood. The CDR3 coding sequence is TGTGCCAGCAGCTTAGACAGGGTAAAGTACTTC. It encodes CASSLDRVKYF. Variable domain in full (rest from reference TRBV7-8 and TRBJ2-5): GAGVSQSPRYKVAKRGQDVALRCDPISGHVSLFWYQQALGQGPEFLTYFQNEAQLDKSGLPSDRFFAERPEGSVSTLKIQRTQQEDSAVYLCASSLDRVKYFGPGTRLLVL.